These T cell receptor beta chains were read from a single sample in a study of beta chain features in type 1 diabetes. Method: immunoSEQ multiplex PCR; TCRdb's copy keeps in-frame clones and lacks some. Among around 190,000 clones, about an eighth were seen once, and the ten largest hold around 0.63%. What was sequenced was central memory CD4+ T cells from blood. The receptors shown here come from a young woman in good health. CDR3s include the opening cysteine and the closing phenylalanine or tryptophan.

j_gene,v_gene,CDR3aa
TRBJ1-4,TRBV6-5,CASSYGTGRKLFF
TRBJ1-4,TRBV25-1,CASRTPSVEKLFF
TRBJ1-5,TRBV30,CAWSAGNLDQPQHF
TRBJ1-5,TRBV27,CASRGTGGNNQPQHF
TRBJ1-2,TRBV21-1,CASSKESEGYTF
TRBJ2-6,TRBV5-1,CASSLVGSLSGANVLTF
TRBJ2-7,TRBV14,CASSPLAGKYEQYF
TRBJ2-7,TRBV28,CASSLASGGFSYEQYF
TRBJ2-1,TRBV18,CASSPTGDEQFF
TRBJ1-5,TRBV18,CASSQGRAGNQPQHF
TRBJ1-5,TRBV27,CASSLKGSTSQHF
TRBJ2-5,TRBV5-5,CASSFGDKETQYF
TRBJ1-1,TRBV5-1,CASSWSTRLNTEAFF
TRBJ2-2,TRBV5-6,CASSRTGDVGELFF
TRBJ2-5,TRBV7-8,CASSVNRGRAETQYF
TRBJ2-7,TRBV5-5,CASSFQYEQYF
TRBJ2-7,TRBV7-2,CASSLGLAGSEQYF
TRBJ2-1,TRBV28,CASSSLPSYNEQFF
TRBJ2-7,TRBV28,CASSLAGGSYEQYF
TRBJ1-4,TRBV11-2,CASSRIRTGATEKLFF
TRBJ2-6,TRBV7-2,CASSSGGFTGANVLTF
TRBJ2-4,TRBV4-1,CASSQFDRDKNIQYF
TRBJ1-3,TRBV27,CASSLKGTGNTIYF
TRBJ2-2,TRBV5-1,CASSLLTSGSSGELFF
TRBJ2-7,TRBV7-9,CASSAGQGVREQYF
TRBJ2-3,TRBV10-3,CATGGNTDTQYF
TRBJ2-5,TRBV28,CASSDRDLLQTQYF
TRBJ2-6,TRBV5-1,CASSLEAGVTGANVLTF
TRBJ2-7,TRBV4-3,CASSPRTSGSYEQYF
TRBJ1-2,TRBV28,CASSFGQGVGGYTF
TRBJ1-1,TRBV14,CASRYTGVDGEAFF
TRBJ1-1,TRBV4-3,CASSRGQGLENTEAFF
TRBJ2-2,TRBV7-7,CASSLAVVGTGELFF